This T cell receptor (beta chain) was captured in a study of metastatic and nonmetastatic thyroid tumors (dated by TCRdb to the early 2020s). Describing the broader study: Repertoires were compared across peripheral blood and tumor or nodule tissue samples from malignant and benign thyroid patients. General study outcomes and caveats: TCR beta diversity was reported as significantly higher in malignant tumors than in benign nodules, in both blood and tumor samples.

At least ten counts were recorded for this clone. Its antigen is unknown. Qualities for individual bases were not recorded, and no much larger clone is one base off. No treatment had been received by any patient before thyroid surgery. Using T-cell receptor beta sequencing, the researchers looked back retrospectively at clinical samples from patients, gathered between the early 2010s and the late 2010s. The library came from PCR. Sequencing took place on an Illumina HiSeq 4000. High-throughput sequencing was used to profile the TCR beta-chain CDR3 region of every patient. The authors processed their data as follows. A classifier to discriminate distant-metastatic papillary thyroid cancer patients was built from CDR3 differences across clinicopathological groups. To measure repertoire diversity the researchers used the Shannon index, while the Morisita-Horn index served to gauge how similar the tumor and blood repertoires were. TCRdb's own reprocessing of the public reads used fastp at Q25 and MiXCR and kept productive beta chains. TCRdb, not the original authors, processed these V and J calls. The sample contains approximately 70,000 clones, less than 20% of them found a single time. Together, the top ten hold 9.5% to 15% of the sample.

The germline V end is reduced by 4 bases and the J end by 9 bases; junction bases left unmatched: 6. The germline V gene (reference sequence) specifies SEHNR as CDR1 and FQNEAQ as CDR2. The CDR3 runs 14 amino acids, cysteine and phenylalanine included. The entry retains the CDR3 DNA only, 42 bases that are in frame from base 1. The clonotype originates from a female donor with papillary thyroid cancer or a benign thyroid nodule (not recorded which). Some clones in this sample may be carry-over from other donors' samples. In this chain, TRBV7-9 is recombined with TRBJ2-1; 10 bases in between match TRBD1. Specimen: blood. The DNA reads TGTGCCAGCAGCTCCGGGACAGGGGTGGGTGAGCAGTTCTTC. The resulting protein is CASSSGTGVGEQFF. With the portions outside the CDR3 filled from the reference TRBV7-9 and TRBJ2-1 genes, the complete variable region becomes DTGVSQNPRHKITKRGQNVTFRCDPISEHNRLYWYRQTLGQGPEFLTYFQNEAQLEKSRLLSDRFSAERPKGSFSTLEIQRTEQGDSAMYLCASSSGTGVGEQFFGPGTRLTVL.